A single sample is the source of the 10 T cell receptor beta chains below, sequenced in a study of T cell responses to AZD1222 COVID-19 vaccine. Libraries were prepared by immunoSEQ multiplex PCR; TCRdb keeps only in-frame clonotypes and omits some of them. The sample records some 130,000 clones, 80% to 90% being singletons. The sample was peripheral blood, taken on day 0 of AZD1222 vaccination. The source is an adult in good health.

The CDR3 is CASRGQGVRAFF. CDR3 nucleotides: TGTGCCAGCAGGGGGCAGGGAGTTCGAGCTTTCTTT. The chain is built from TRBV28 and TRBJ1-1, with D possibly TRBD1 on 5 matching bases. Germline V gives CDR1 MDHEN, CDR2 SYDVKM. CDR3 length: 12 amino acids. V was shortened by 6 bases and J by 10 bases, with 15 bases between the two germline ends.

This clone came up once. The chain uses TRBV5-1 and TRBJ1-1; possibly TRBD1 for D (6 bases). The V end lost 0 bases, the J end lost 1 base, and 13 bases lay between the germline ends. Germline V CDR1 and CDR2: SGHRS, YFSETQ. CDR3 length: 16 amino acids. CDR3: CASSLVAGAANTEAFF. The DNA of the CDR3 is TGCGCCAGCAGCTTGGTGGCAGGGGCGGCGAACACTGAAGCTTTCTTT.

CDR3 sequence reads: CASSQAPGQGRSEAFF. CDR3 nucleotides: TGTGCCAGCAGCCAGGCTCCGGGACAGGGTCGCTCTGAAGCTTTCTTT. The rearrangement uses TRBV4-2 and TRBJ1-1, with 9 nucleotides matching TRBD1. Germline CDR1 reads LGHNA; CDR2 reads YNFKEQ. V trimming: 3 bases; J trimming: 6 bases; junction bases outside the gene matches: 11. This CDR3 comprises 16 residues.

The CDR3 bases are TGTGCCAGCTCACCGGACCCGGGACAGGGCTACAATGAGCAGTTCTTC. Translation: CASSPDPGQGYNEQFF. The V and J genes are TRBV18 and TRBJ2-1, with TRBD1 matching 9 bases. The CDR3 is made up of 16 amino acids. Germline values: CDR1 KGHSH, CDR2 LQKENI. J lost 3 bases, V lost 3 bases, and 6 bases had no gene match.

The V gene is TRBV9, the J gene TRBJ1-5, with D hard to call. Trimming stripped 0 bases from V and 0 bases from J, with 4 bases between. The CDR3 spans 14 residues. Germline V gene sequence: CDR1 SGDLS, CDR2 YYNGEE. The CDR3 protein is CASSVDSSNQPQHF. CDR3 in DNA: TGTGCCAGCAGCGTAGACAGTAGCAATCAGCCCCAGCATTTT.

This chain uses TRBV19 with TRBJ1-5; unclear D gene. The CDR3 extends over 15 amino acids. Germline V lookup: CDR1 LNHDA, CDR2 SQIVND (reference sequence). V lost 7 bases and J 1 base, leaving 14 bases between the germline ends. CDR3 residues: CASMAREESNQPQHF. Written as DNA, the CDR3 is TGTGCCAGTATGGCCCGGGAAGAAAGCAATCAGCCCCAGCATTTT.

J is TRBJ2-1 and V is TRBV7-3, with TRBD2 identical over 8 bases. V trimming: 1 base; J trimming: 13 bases; junction bases outside the gene matches: 6. The CDR3 has 13 amino acids. The germline V gene has CDR1 SGHTA and CDR2 FQGTGA. In nucleotides, the CDR3 is TGTGCCAGCAGCTTAAACCTAGCGGGTGACCAGTTCTTC. It translates to CASSLNLAGDQFF.

The rearrangement joins TRBV27 to TRBJ1-2, with 9 positions matching TRBD1. This CDR3 is built from 15 residues. Per germline, CDR1 MNHEY and CDR2 SMNVEV (reference sequence). V lost 6 bases, J lost 1 base, and 6 bases stayed unmatched. The CDR3 sequence is CASRTGTGINYGYTF. Written as DNA, the CDR3 is TGTGCCAGCAGGACCGGGACAGGGATTAACTATGGCTACACCTTC.

The chain has TRBV7-6 and TRBJ2-2; tentatively, D is TRBD1 (6 bases). The CDR3 runs 14 residues. The germline CDR1 and CDR2 sequences are SGHVS and FNYEAQ. V was shortened by 4 bases and J by 7 bases, with 13 bases between the two germline ends. CDR3 amino acids: CASSSYRERGELFF. The CDR3 DNA sequence: TGTGCCAGCAGCTCCTACAGGGAGCGCGGGGAGCTGTTTTTT.

This clone was seen more than once but under ten times. V usage is TRBV5-8 and J usage is TRBJ1-1; D remains unclear. Between the trimmed V and J ends, which lost 0 bases and 2 bases, there was a span of 14 bases. Germline V lookup: CDR1 SGHTS, CDR2 YDEGEE. The CDR3 is made up of 16 amino acids. The CDR3, as DNA: TGTGCCAGCAGCTTGGGGGCCAGTAGGCCTAACACTGAAGCTTTCTTT. This sequence encodes CASSLGASRPNTEAFF.